These T cell receptor beta chains were read from a single sample in a study of blood T cells in healthy people across ages. One entry per CDR3 protein results from TCRdb running MiXCR on the 5' RACE reads. The table includes about 570,000 distinct CDR3 sequences, 27% detected once. The sample comprised blood. The receptors stem from a woman aged 65 to 85 in good health. The CDR3 runs from the conserved cysteine through the conserved F or W. A D gene is named only where the DNA matches it firmly. Not all rows give a size; the values are once, few, many and, for expanded clones, a class.

NA | TRBJ2-7 | TRBV20-1 | NA | TGCAGTGCTACCCAGGGGACGTCCGCCTACGAGCAGTACTTC | CSATQGTSAYEQYF
NA | TRBJ2-1 | TRBV7-2 | TRBD2 | TGTGCCAGCAGCTTAGGGTGGGGCGGGGGGGCATCTGGTGAGCAGTTCTTC | CASSLGWGGGASGEQFF
once | TRBJ2-3 | TRBV4-1 | NA | TGCGCCAGCAGCCAGGCAGGACTCACAGATACGCAGTATTTT | CASSQAGLTDTQYF
NA | TRBJ1-2 | TRBV6-2/TRBV6-3 | NA | TGTGCCAGCAGTTACGCGGCAGGCTACACCTTC | CASSYAAGYTF
NA | TRBJ2-1 | TRBV4-1 | TRBD2 | TGCGCCAGCAGCCAAGATCGGGCTAGCGGGGTCAGCTCCTACAATGAGCAGTTCTTC | CASSQDRASGVSSYNEQFF
few | TRBJ1-1 | TRBV4-2 | NA | TGTGCCAGCAGCCAAGATTGGGGGAGGACAAAGGGTGAAGCTTTCTTT | CASSQDWGRTKGEAFF
many | TRBJ2-5 | TRBV12-3/TRBV12-4 | NA | TGTGCCAGCACCACAAGGGGGGTCGGCCAGACCCAGTACTTC | CASTTRGVGQTQYF
few | TRBJ2-3 | TRBV12-5 | NA | TGTGCTAGTGGTTTGGACCACACTTCAGATACGCAGTATTTT | CASGLDHTSDTQYF
NA | TRBJ2-1 | TRBV9 | NA | TGTGCCAGCAGCGTAGAAGTCTCCGGGGCGGGTGAGCAGTTCTTC | CASSVEVSGAGEQFF
NA | TRBJ2-7 | TRBV7-2 | NA | TGTGCCAGCAGCTCCGGGCTCAGGCGGGAGCAGTACTTC | CASSSGLRREQYF
NA | TRBJ2-5 | TRBV5-1 | NA | TGCGCCAGCAGCTTGGGGGGAATGACGGGGTACCAAGAGACCCAGTACTTC | CASSLGGMTGYQETQYF
few | TRBJ1-1 | TRBV29-1 | NA | TGCAGCGTTGAACCCAGGGGTACCGTCAACACTGAAGCTTTCTTT | CSVEPRGTVNTEAFF
NA | TRBJ2-7 | TRBV7-2 | NA | TGTGCCAGCAGCTCGGGACTACGGGGGCCCCACGAGCAGTACTTC | CASSSGLRGPHEQYF
NA | TRBJ2-1 | TRBV7-2 | NA | TGTGCCAGCACCCTTAATGCGGTGTACAATGAGCAGTTCTTC | CASTLNAVYNEQFF
NA | TRBJ2-5 | TRBV9 | NA | TGTGCCAGCAGCGCCCCATCAGAGACCCAGTACTTC | CASSAPSETQYF
few | TRBJ1-4 | TRBV14 | TRBD1 | TGTGCCAGCAGTCAGAGGACAGGGGGCCATAATGAAAAACTGTTTTTT | CASSQRTGGHNEKLFF
NA | TRBJ2-7 | TRBV2 | NA | TGTGCCAGCAATCGGAGGGATGGGGCACGATACGAGCAGTACTTC | CASNRRDGARYEQYF
NA | TRBJ2-3 | TRBV12-3/TRBV12-4 | NA | TGTGCCAGCAGCTCCAGGGCGGCCGGAGCAGATACGCAGTATTTT | CASSSRAAGADTQYF
NA | TRBJ2-2 | TRBV13 | NA | TGTGCCAGCAGCTTAGAGGGGACCCACACCGGGGAGCTGTTTTTT | CASSLEGTHTGELFF
few | TRBJ2-5 | TRBV20-1 | TRBD2 | TGCAGTGCTAGAGTGCTAGCGGGGGGGTACCAAGAGACCCAGTACTTC | CSARVLAGGYQETQYF
few | TRBJ2-5 | TRBV2 | NA | TGTGCCACCCTCAGGGGGGCTGGAGGAGAGACCCAGTACTTC | CATLRGAGGETQYF
NA | TRBJ2-7 | TRBV2 | TRBD1 | TGTGCCAGTACCTTCGTGACAGGGAGCGAGTACGAGCAGTACTTC | CASTFVTGSEYEQYF
NA | TRBJ2-1 | TRBV20-1 | TRBD2 | TGCAGTGCTAGAGATGCGGGGGGCAATTACAATGAGCAGTTCTTC | CSARDAGGNYNEQFF
NA | TRBJ1-1 | TRBV5-5 | TRBD1 | TGTGCCAGCAGCCCAGGGACAGGGACTGAAGCTTTCTTT | CASSPGTGTEAFF
NA | TRBJ2-3 | TRBV2 | NA | TGTGCCAGCAGTGGGTTCGGCGGGGAGAGCACAGATACGCAGTATTTT | CASSGFGGESTDTQYF
NA | TRBJ1-2 | TRBV2 | TRBD1 | TGTGCCAGCAGCGCTGGGACAGCAGTCTATGGCTACACCTTC | CASSAGTAVYGYTF
NA | TRBJ1-2 | TRBV12-3/TRBV12-4 | NA | TGTGCCAGCACCAGCGACAGGTTGGGCGGCTACACCTTC | CASTSDRLGGYTF
few | TRBJ2-3 | TRBV24-1 | TRBD2 | TGTGCCACCAGTGGACTAGCGGGGGGGACAGGAGATACGCAGTATTTT | CATSGLAGGTGDTQYF
many | TRBJ1-6 | TRBV12-3/TRBV12-4 | TRBD1 | TGTGCCAGCAGTTTGAGACAGGGTAATTCACCCCTCCACTTT | CASSLRQGNSPLHF
NA | TRBJ1-1 | TRBV21-1 | NA | TGTGCCAGCAGCAAAGGGGGGGGGAACACTGAAGCTTTCTTT | CASSKGGGNTEAFF
once | TRBJ1-2 | TRBV29-1 | NA | TGCAGCGTTGAACGGGCCAAGGGTTATGGCTACACCTTC | CSVERAKGYGYTF
few | TRBJ1-1 | TRBV2 | NA | TGTGCCAGCAGCAAGGGACAGAACACTGAAGCTTTCTTT | CASSKGQNTEAFF
NA | TRBJ2-3 | TRBV20-1 | NA | TGCAGTTGCGAGGGGCCTCCTAGCACAGATACGCAGTATTTT | CSCEGPPSTDTQYF
NA | TRBJ1-4 | TRBV4-3 | NA | TGCGCCAGCAGCCAAGGGCAGGATATGGAAAAACTGTCTTTT | CASSQGQDMEKLSF
NA | TRBJ2-4 | TRBV12-3/TRBV12-4 | TRBD1 | TGTGCCAGCAGTTCCCGGACAGGACAGTACTTC | CASSSRTGQYF
NA | TRBJ1-1 | TRBV3-1 | NA | TGTGCCAGCAGCCAAGTAAGGAAATTGGAAGGGACTGAAGCTTTCTTT | CASSQVRKLEGTEAFF
NA | TRBJ2-4 | TRBV3-1 | NA | TGTGCCAGCAGCCAGGACTGGCTAGCCAAAAACATTCAGTACTTC | CASSQDWLAKNIQYF
NA | TRBJ2-5 | TRBV10-3 | NA | TGTGCCATCGGACGGAGACAAGAGACCCAGTACTTC | CAIGRRQETQYF
NA | TRBJ2-7 | TRBV18 | NA | TGTGCCAGCTCAACACAGGGGAGGGGCGAGCAGTACTTC | CASSTQGRGEQYF
few | TRBJ2-3 | TRBV12-5 | NA | TGTGCTAGTGGTGCCCGCGCTTCTCCCGGCACAGATACGCAGTATTTT | CASGARASPGTDTQYF
NA | TRBJ1-2 | TRBV10-3 | TRBD1 | TGTGCCATCAGTGGCGACAGGGAGGGCTACACCTTC | CAISGDREGYTF
few | TRBJ2-4 | TRBV7-2 | NA | TGTGCCAGCAGCTCCAGGACAAGCGCAGGAGGCATTCAGTACTTC | CASSSRTSAGGIQYF
NA | TRBJ2-6 | TRBV6-2/TRBV6-3 | NA | TGTGCCAGCAGCCGGCTCATAGCCAACGTCCTGACTTTC | CASSRLIANVLTF
few | TRBJ2-3 | TRBV25-1 | NA | TGTGCCAGCAGTGAAGTTTCGAAGGAGGTAGATACGCAGTATTTT | CASSEVSKEVDTQYF
few | TRBJ2-7 | TRBV7-9 | TRBD2 | TGTGCCAGCAGCTTAGCCGGGACTAGCGACGAGCAGTACTTC | CASSLAGTSDEQYF
few | TRBJ1-4 | TRBV4-3 | TRBD1 | TGCGCCAGCAGCCAAACCCGACAGGGGGCTAATGAAAAACTGTTTTTT | CASSQTRQGANEKLFF
NA | TRBJ2-5 | TRBV5-1 | TRBD2 | TGCGCCAGCGGACTAGCGGGGGGAGTCGGGGGAGAGACCCAGTACTTC | CASGLAGGVGGETQYF
few | TRBJ2-1 | TRBV7-9 | NA | TGTGCCAGCAGCTTAACCGGGACGGGCCGCGCGGGGCAGTTCTTC | CASSLTGTGRAGQFF
few | TRBJ1-1 | TRBV12-3/TRBV12-4 | NA | TGTGCCAGCAGTTTATATGGGGAGGGTACTGAAGCTTTCTTT | CASSLYGEGTEAFF
once | TRBJ2-7 | TRBV3-1 | TRBD2 | TGTGCCAGCAGCCACCGACTAGCGGGGGGGATACAAGAGGCCCAGTACTTC | CASSHRLAGGIQEAQYF
few | TRBJ2-2 | TRBV5-1 | NA | TGCGCCAGCAGTTCCAGGGAGCCCGTCACCGGGGAGCTGTTTTTT | CASSSREPVTGELFF
few | TRBJ2-1 | TRBV12-3/TRBV12-4 | TRBD1 | TGTGCCAGCAGTTTAAACAGCGGACAGGGGGCAAATGAGCAGTTCTTC | CASSLNSGQGANEQFF